The clone carrying this TCR beta chain was counted a few times. Its antigen is not known. The CDR3 is made up of 12 amino acids. The germline V gene has CDR1 SGHNT and CDR2 YYREEE (reference sequence). Trimming took 2 bases from V and 11 from J, leaving 12 bases between them. This sample was taken from a study of T-cell memory formation after mild COVID-19. On the study more broadly: The study found TCR clusters largely donor specific.

Study-wide results and caveats: Among contracting clones, CD4+ were mainly CM/EM and CD8+ enriched in EMRA.

5'RACE with constant-segment primers built TCRalpha and TCRbeta cDNA libraries with UMIs. Each CDR3 protein is one row after TCRdb ran MiXCR on the 5' RACE reads. Counted here are 530,000 or so distinct CDR3 sequences, 17% occurring once; the ten biggest clones make up roughly 7.8%. Specimen: PBMCs or a T cell subset sorted from them (not recorded which). V gene TRBV5-4 combines with J gene TRBJ2-3; D is undetermined. The clonotype was recovered from an adult woman who had mild COVID-19 (a few samples of this study predate the infection). Cell type and time point are not known. The CDR3 reads CASSFSDGWQYF. Here the CDR3 DNA reads TGTGCCAGCAGCTTTAGTGACGGATGGCAGTATTTT.